The 27 T cell receptor beta chains below all came from one sample that was sequenced in a study of beta chain features in type 1 diabetes. Whole-study findings and limits: TCRB CDR3 length was moderately but significantly reduced in all four CD4+ subsets of Type 1 diabetes patients.

Expressed TCRB transcripts were sequenced because the isolated RNA had all been reverse transcribed beforehand. Data came from immunoSEQ multiplex PCR; TCRdb stores just in-frame clones and leaves some out. The data show about 190,000 clones, approximately 7.8% seen once. These TCRs are of unknown antigen specificity. Material for sequencing was central memory CD4+ T cells from blood. All receptors come from a woman in her thirties or forties with type 1 diabetes.

CDR3 sequence (DNA): TGTGCCAGCAGTTTGGTCGGTTACAATCAGCCCCAGCATTTT. As protein: CASSLVGYNQPQHF. The chain combines TRBV27 with TRBJ1-5; no clear D. Germline V gives CDR1 MNHEY, CDR2 SMNVEV (reference sequence). This CDR3 region has 14 residues. V lost 3 bases, J lost 3 bases, and 9 bases lay in between.

This clone appeared a few times. The rearrangement links TRBV5-4 to TRBJ2-3; 9 bases map to TRBD1. With V trimmed by 4 bases and J by 6 bases, 12 bases remained unmatched. This CDR3 is 16 amino acids long. In germline, CDR1 is SGHNT, CDR2 YYREEE (reference sequence). In DNA, the CDR3 is TGTGCCAGCAGCACGGGACAGGGCCTTGGGAGGGATACGCAGTATTTT. This codes for CASSTGQGLGRDTQYF.

This clone was observed a few times. The V call is TRBV7-2, the J call TRBJ1-1; 7 bases match TRBD1. In germline, CDR1 is SGHTA, CDR2 FQGNSA. V trimming: 5 bases; J trimming: 4 bases; junction bases outside the gene matches: 7. CDR3 length: 14 residues. CDR3 nucleotides: TGTGCCAGCAGCAAAAGACAGGGAGTCACTGAAGCTTTCTTT. Translated: CASSKRQGVTEAFF.

The rearrangement joins TRBV9 to TRBJ2-6, with TRBD1 matching 9 bases. The CDR3 contains 19 residues. Germline trimming cut 0 bases from V and 0 bases from J; bases unmatched to any gene: 7. The germline CDR1 and CDR2 sequences are SGDLS and YYNGEE. The CDR3 bases are TGTGCCAGCAGCGTAGCTATGGGGACAGGGAGCTCTGGGGCCAACGTCCTGACTTTC. Translated: CASSVAMGTGSSGANVLTF.

This clone was seen many times. This chain uses TRBV7-9 with TRBJ2-3; D call uncertain. V lost 2 bases and J lost 4, with 10 bases in between. CDR3 length: 14 amino acids. Looked up from germline, CDR1 is SEHNR and CDR2 is FQNEAQ (reference sequence). In nucleotides, the CDR3 is TGTGCCAGCAGCTTACCTCTAGACTCAGATACGCAGTATTTT. Its translation is CASSLPLDSDTQYF.

The rearrangement uses TRBV7-2 and TRBJ2-1; the match to TRBD2 covers 8 bases. After removal of 7 bases from V and 0 bases from J, the junction contained 5 bases not matched to a gene. The CDR3 runs 15 residues. CDR1 and CDR2 (germline): SGHTA, FQGNSA. CDR3 nucleotides: TGTGCCAGCACTACCGGGACTAGCTCCTACAATGAGCAGTTCTTC. It is translated as CASTTGTSSYNEQFF.

This clone was counted between two and nine times. The chain couples TRBV6-6 to TRBJ2-5; 8 bases align to TRBD1. Losses at the gene ends were 5 bases for V and 2 bases for J; bases not matched to a gene: 7. Germline-derived CDR1 and CDR2 are MNHNY and SVGAGI (reference sequence). This CDR3 is built from 15 residues. DNA for the CDR3: TGTGCCAGCAGTCCGCTGAACAGGGGGCAAGAGACCCAGTACTTC. This encodes CASSPLNRGQETQYF.

The J gene is TRBJ2-7, the V gene TRBV30; tentatively, D is TRBD2 (5 bases). In germline, CDR1 is GTSNPN, CDR2 SVGIG (reference sequence). Trimming shortened V by 2 bases and J by 1 base, and 6 bases separated the two germline ends. The CDR3 sequence is 12 residues long. CDR3: CAWSSGSYEQYF. The CDR3 DNA reads as TGTGCCTGGAGTTCGGGATCCTACGAGCAGTACTTC.

The chain combines TRBV28 with TRBJ1-2; 11 bases line up with TRBD1. V lost 9 bases to trimming and J lost 5 bases; unmatched junction nucleotides: 14. This CDR3 is 16 amino acids long. In germline, CDR1 is MDHEN, CDR2 SYDVKM. The CDR3 sequence is CASTGQGASPLYGYTF. Written as DNA, the CDR3 is TGTGCCAGTACTGGACAGGGGGCCTCTCCCCTTTATGGCTACACCTTC.

The sample holds many counts of this clone. The chain employs TRBV7-3 and TRBJ2-1, with D tentatively TRBD1 (5 bases). Trimming stripped 5 bases from V and 5 bases from J, with 10 bases between. This CDR3 has 13 residues. Germline V CDR1 and CDR2: SGHTA, FQGTGA. As DNA, the CDR3 is TGTGCCAGCAGCCAGGGCCAAAACAATGAGCAGTTCTTC. Translation gives CASSQGQNNEQFF.

The genes are TRBV6-6 and TRBJ1-5; TRBD1 agrees at 7 bases. Losses at the gene ends were 8 bases for V and 3 bases for J; bases not matched to a gene: 4. Germline CDR1 is MNHNY and CDR2 is SVGAGI (reference sequence). The CDR3 is 13 residues long. The CDR3 DNA sequence: TGTGCCAGCCGGGGACAGTCCAATCAGCCCCAGCATTTT. Translating gives CASRGQSNQPQHF.

This clone was recorded a few times. The CDR3 nucleotides read TGTGCCAGCAGCTTGGCCATATCTTCCAGGGGGCATGAGCAGTTCTTC. It encodes CASSLAISSRGHEQFF. The chain employs TRBV5-6 and TRBJ2-1; 8 bases match TRBD1. The CDR3 has 16 residues. After removal of 0 bases from V and 8 bases from J, the junction contained 10 bases not matched to a gene. The germline V gene has CDR1 SGHDT and CDR2 YYEEEE.

In this sample, this clone turned up a few times. The CDR3: CASSPQGGGNGEQYF. The CDR3 coding sequence is TGTGCCAGCTCACCACAGGGAGGGGGGAATGGAGAGCAGTACTTC. The V and J genes are TRBV18 and TRBJ2-7; possibly TRBD2 for D (7 bases). The CDR3 is 15 residues long. Germline loops: CDR1 KGHSH, CDR2 LQKENI. V dropped 1 base and J dropped 7 bases, with 17 bases sitting between them.

This clone was seen a few times. The chain is built from TRBV6-5 and TRBJ1-1; D possibly corresponds to TRBD1 (6 bases). The CDR3 runs to 13 residues. The V gene lost 6 bases and the J gene lost 4 bases, with 12 bases spanning the gap. The germline CDR1 and CDR2 sequences are MNHEY and SVGAGI. CDR3 bases: TGTGCCAGCAGGGGAAGGGGGAGCACTGAAGCTTTCTTT. This translates into CASRGRGSTEAFF.

The V call is TRBV6-6, the J call TRBJ1-1; the D gene is possibly TRBD1 (5 bases). V was shortened by 7 bases and J by 5 bases, with 14 bases between the two germline ends. The CDR3 covers 13 residues. The germline V gene has CDR1 MNHNY and CDR2 SVGAGI (reference sequence). CDR3: CASTYPQGTEAFF. CDR3 sequence (DNA): TGTGCCAGCACCTATCCGCAGGGAACTGAAGCTTTCTTT.

This sequence joins TRBV2 and TRBJ1-2; 8 nucleotides match TRBD1. In germline, CDR1 is SNHLY, CDR2 FYNNEI. There are 13 residues in the CDR3. V lost 4 bases to trimming and J lost 5 bases; unmatched junction nucleotides: 3. The CDR3, as DNA: TGTGCCAGCAGTGGGGGACAGGTTTATGGCTACACCTTC. Its protein is CASSGGQVYGYTF.

V and J are TRBV2 and TRBJ1-5; unclear D gene. Germline V lookup: CDR1 SNHLY, CDR2 FYNNEI. V was shortened by 7 bases and J by 0 bases, with 10 bases between the two germline ends. This CDR3 has 14 residues. CDR3 DNA sequence: TGTGCCAGCACTACGGAGTATAGCAATCAGCCCCAGCATTTT. Protein sequence: CASTTEYSNQPQHF. Using reference TRBV2 and TRBJ1-5 for the parts outside the CDR3, the full variable domain is EPEVTQTPSHQVTQMGQEVILRCVPISNHLYFYWYRQILGQKVEFLVSFYNNEISEKSEIFDDQFSVERPDGSNFTLKIRSTKLEDSAMYFCASTTEYSNQPQHFGDGTRLSIL.

V is TRBV9 and J is TRBJ2-1, with TRBD2 matching 9 bases. CDR3 length: 16 amino acids. Germline V gives CDR1 SGDLS, CDR2 YYNGEE. The ends lost 4 bases at V and 10 bases at J; junction bases unmatched: 15. CDR3: CASSPRSGGPSSEQFF. CDR3 in DNA: TGTGCCAGCAGCCCTCGTAGCGGGGGCCCCAGCTCGGAGCAGTTCTTC.

The chain recombines TRBV29-1 with TRBJ1-3; D might be TRBD1 (5 bases). The CDR3 is 12 amino acids. The V gene's germline CDR1 is SQVTM and CDR2 ANQGSEA. The germline V and J ends were trimmed by 2 bases and 5 bases, with 7 bases remaining between them. DNA for the CDR3: TGCAGCGTTGAAACAGGTCGAAACACCATATATTTT. Its protein is CSVETGRNTIYF.

This clone was seen a handful of times. At one boundary the junction diverges from the germline segment, which might be a read error. This chain uses TRBV2 with TRBJ2-7; TRBD1 agrees at 7 bases. The length of the CDR3 is 10 residues. CDR1 SNHLY and CDR2 FYNNEI come from the germline V gene. DNA for the CDR3: TGTGCCAGCAGGGGGACAGAGTGGGACTTC. Its translation: CASRGTEWDF.

The chain employs TRBV18 and TRBJ1-5; no clear D gene. Per germline, CDR1 KGHSH and CDR2 LQKENI. Trimming cost V 6 bases and J 5 bases, with 11 bases left between them. The length of the CDR3 is 13 residues. As DNA, the CDR3 is TGTGCCAGCTCGCCTGGGCAGCATCAGCCCCAGCATTTT. This gives the protein CASSPGQHQPQHF.

There are a few counts of this clone. This chain connects TRBV27 to TRBJ1-5; D remains ambiguous. In germline, CDR1 is MNHEY, CDR2 SMNVEV (reference sequence). This CDR3 contains 15 residues. V shed 4 bases and J shed 10 bases, with 20 bases lying between them. This CDR3 reads CASSSLQYLSGPQHF. CDR3 coding DNA: TGTGCCAGCAGTTCCCTTCAGTATTTATCAGGCCCCCAGCATTTT.

The chain has TRBV29-1 and TRBJ2-2; 9 bases are a match to TRBD1. After removal of 4 bases from V and 7 bases from J, the junction contained 4 bases not matched to a gene. This CDR3 comprises 13 residues. Germline assignment: CDR1 SQVTM and CDR2 ANQGSEA. CDR3 DNA: TGCAGCGTTGTCGGACAGGGGAACGGGGAGCTGTTTTTT. Its protein is CSVVGQGNGELFF.

The chain employs TRBV28 and TRBJ2-4; D is unclear. Trimming pared 3 bases from V and 0 bases from J, leaving 12 bases between. This CDR3 is 16 amino acids long. Germline CDR1 and CDR2: MDHEN and SYDVKM. CDR3 in DNA: TGTGCCAGCAGTTTCACTCCAGGCGAAGCCAAAAACATTCAGTACTTC. Its translation is CASSFTPGEAKNIQYF.

The J gene is TRBJ1-1, the V gene TRBV19; D not certain. Trimming stripped 6 bases from V and 0 bases from J, with 8 bases between. Per the germline V gene, CDR1 is LNHDA and CDR2 is SQIVND (reference sequence). The CDR3 spans 13 residues. The CDR3 protein is CASRENMNTEAFF. Here the CDR3 DNA reads TGTGCCAGTAGAGAGAATATGAACACTGAAGCTTTCTTT.

This clone turned up a few times. The genes are TRBV9 and TRBJ2-5, with D possibly matching TRBD2 (5 bases). This CDR3 has 13 amino acids. Trimming took 4 bases from V and 5 from J, leaving 12 bases between them. Germline-derived CDR1 and CDR2 are SGDLS and YYNGEE. CDR3 residues: CASSPAPGETQYF. In DNA form, the CDR3 reads TGTGCCAGCAGCCCGGCCCCGGGGGAGACCCAGTACTTC. Variable domain in full (rest from reference TRBV9 and TRBJ2-5): DSGVTQTPKHLITATGQRVTLRCSPRSGDLSVYWYQQSLDQGLQFLIQYYNGEERAKGNILERFSAQQFPDLHSELNLSSLELGDSALYFCASSPAPGETQYFGPGTRLLVL.

The genes are TRBV4-1 and TRBJ1-5, with D uncertain. In germline, CDR1 is MGHRA, CDR2 YSYEKL. V was clipped by 4 bases and J by 2 bases, with 6 bases between them. The CDR3 is made up of 13 amino acids. CDR3 coding DNA: TGCGCCAGCAGCCCCCAGGGCAATCAGCCCCAGCATTTT. It codes for CASSPQGNQPQHF.